The 3 T cell receptor beta chains below were found in one sample sequenced in a study of identical twins. Via MiXCR, TCRdb re-called the 5' RACE reads, giving one row per CDR3 protein. The table records approximately 670,000 distinct CDR3 sequences, around 6.1% of them present only once. Sequenced input: naive T cells sorted from blood. These receptor sequences come from a young man in good health.

This clonotype was counted many times. The chain combines TRBV6-1 with TRBJ1-1; the D is unclear. This CDR3 region has 14 residues. Trimming stripped 6 bases from V and 1 base from J, with 12 bases between. From germline, CDR1 is MNHNS and CDR2 SASEGT. This chain's CDR3 is CASSLGRRNTEAFF. The CDR3 nucleotides read TGTGCCAGCAGCCTCGGACGGCGGAACACTGAAGCTTTCTTT.

This clonotype was seen many times. This sequence joins TRBV6-1 and TRBJ1-5; D unclear. Germline loops: CDR1 MNHNS, CDR2 SASEGT. V shed 5 bases and J shed 8 bases, with 10 bases lying between them. CDR3 length: 12 amino acids. CDR3 protein: CASSNLPKPQHF. The DNA of the CDR3 is TGTGCCAGCAGTAATTTGCCCAAGCCCCAGCATTTT.

This clonotype was seen repeatedly, ten times or more. The chain joins TRBV29-1 to TRBJ2-2; D is unresolved. The V end was cut by 2 bases, the J end by 3 bases, with 16 bases between. The CDR3 spans 16 residues. Per the germline V gene, CDR1 is SQVTM and CDR2 is ANQGSEA. CDR3 DNA sequence: TGCAGCGTTGAAAAGTTTGCAATTAGGGACACCGGGGAGCTGTTTTTT. This encodes CSVEKFAIRDTGELFF.